These T cell receptor beta chains were read from a single sample in a study of beta chain features in type 1 diabetes. Repertoires were generated with immunoSEQ multiplex PCR, while TCRdb's copy carries only in-frame clones and drops some. The sample carries approximately 150,000 clones, 7.5% to 10% recorded once. Sequences were obtained from central memory CD4+ T cells from blood. The receptors originated from a young woman in good health. Each CDR3 is given with its conserved first and last residue. The order of the fields is CDR3 length, J gene, V gene, clone size, CDR3 protein. Only part of the rows carry a size: once, few, many, or a class if the clone is expanded.

cdr3_length: 15; j_call: TRBJ1-2; v_call: TRBV7-9; clone_size: few; cdr3_aa: CASSLTGTDAYGYTF
cdr3_length: 12; j_call: TRBJ2-7; v_call: TRBV5-1; clone_size: NA; cdr3_aa: CASSHDSYEQYF
cdr3_length: 14; j_call: TRBJ2-3; v_call: TRBV14; clone_size: few; cdr3_aa: CASSSWSRGDTQYF
cdr3_length: 14; j_call: TRBJ1-2; v_call: TRBV6-6; clone_size: few; cdr3_aa: CASSSVTGDYGYTF
cdr3_length: 14; j_call: TRBJ2-2; v_call: TRBV11-3; clone_size: NA; cdr3_aa: CASSSTSVTGELFF
cdr3_length: 15; j_call: TRBJ1-2; v_call: TRBV7-9; clone_size: NA; cdr3_aa: CASSPQPGQGYGYTF
cdr3_length: 13; j_call: TRBJ2-3; v_call: TRBV4-3; clone_size: NA; cdr3_aa: CASSPQNPDTQYF
cdr3_length: 14; j_call: TRBJ2-2; v_call: TRBV7-2; clone_size: few; cdr3_aa: CASSPGGHGGELFF
cdr3_length: 13; j_call: TRBJ2-3; v_call: TRBV18; clone_size: few; cdr3_aa: CASSGTPGDTQYF
cdr3_length: 16; j_call: TRBJ2-3; v_call: TRBV7-2; clone_size: NA; cdr3_aa: CASRPHGTSETDTQYF
cdr3_length: 11; j_call: TRBJ2-1; v_call: TRBV20-1; clone_size: few; cdr3_aa: CSASQGNEQFF
cdr3_length: 10; j_call: TRBJ2-1; v_call: TRBV29-1; clone_size: NA; cdr3_aa: CSVEEAEQFF
cdr3_length: 13; j_call: TRBJ1-2; v_call: TRBV30; clone_size: few; cdr3_aa: CAWRRDRVKGYTF
cdr3_length: 15; j_call: TRBJ2-1; v_call: TRBV7-2; clone_size: NA; cdr3_aa: CASSRQPNRANEQFF
cdr3_length: 12; j_call: TRBJ1-1; v_call: TRBV2; clone_size: NA; cdr3_aa: CASTQGPTEAFF
cdr3_length: 15; j_call: TRBJ1-1; v_call: TRBV9; clone_size: few; cdr3_aa: CASSVGGQSGTEAFF
cdr3_length: 15; j_call: TRBJ1-1; v_call: TRBV11-2; clone_size: NA; cdr3_aa: CASSLGDYWNTEAFF
cdr3_length: 13; j_call: TRBJ2-5; v_call: TRBV7-9; clone_size: medium-sized; cdr3_aa: CASSPGGVETQYF
cdr3_length: 14; j_call: TRBJ2-7; v_call: TRBV12-5; clone_size: few; cdr3_aa: CASGLGLAEGEQYF
cdr3_length: 16; j_call: TRBJ2-3; v_call: TRBV9; clone_size: NA; cdr3_aa: CASSVGLAGGTDTQYF
cdr3_length: 15; j_call: TRBJ2-2; v_call: TRBV9; clone_size: NA; cdr3_aa: CASSPFQGDTGELFF